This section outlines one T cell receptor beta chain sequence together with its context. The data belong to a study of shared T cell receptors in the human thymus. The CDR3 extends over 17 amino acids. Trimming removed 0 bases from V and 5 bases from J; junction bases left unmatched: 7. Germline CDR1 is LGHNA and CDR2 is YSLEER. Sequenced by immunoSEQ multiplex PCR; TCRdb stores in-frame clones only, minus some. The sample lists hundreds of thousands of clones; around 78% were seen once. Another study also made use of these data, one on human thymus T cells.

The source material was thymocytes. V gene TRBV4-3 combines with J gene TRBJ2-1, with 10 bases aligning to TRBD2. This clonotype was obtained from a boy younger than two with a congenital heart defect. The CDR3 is CASSQERRLAGDNEQFF. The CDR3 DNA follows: TGCGCCAGCAGCCAAGAGAGGAGGCTAGCGGGAGACAATGAGCAGTTCTTC.